Below are 18 T cell receptor beta chains sequenced from a single sample in a study of Ad26.COV2.S vaccination and SARS-CoV-2 variants. The assay was immunoSEQ multiplex PCR, and TCRdb's table has in-frame clones only and misses some. The sample carries about 390,000 clones, around nine tenths recorded once. Treatment meaning: some 19 received Ad26.COV2.S at low or high dose, single or two shots; five or six received placebo; per-sample allocation not given. Collection of samples fell on day 63 after the first vaccine or placebo injection. The sample here was peripheral blood, taken in a trial of Ad26.COV2.S vaccine versus placebo. Receptors were obtained from a person between 18 and 60 years old who received the Ad26.COV2.S COVID-19 vaccine or a placebo.

This chain uses TRBV5-5 with TRBJ1-4, with TRBD1 as a possible D gene (6 bases). From germline, CDR1 is SGHKS and CDR2 YYEKEE (reference sequence). The germline V and J ends were trimmed by 4 bases and 5 bases, with 15 bases remaining between them. The CDR3 contains 15 residues. The CDR3 is CASSPLTGPNEKLFF. In nucleotides, the CDR3 is TGTGCCAGCAGCCCATTAACAGGGCCGAATGAAAAACTGTTTTTT.

The chain carries TRBV10-1 and TRBJ2-2; D ambiguous. V lost 5 bases and J 2 bases, leaving 6 bases between the germline ends. Germline CDR1 reads WNHNN; CDR2 reads SYGVQD (reference sequence). This CDR3 has 13 residues. The CDR3 region is CASSKFNTGELFF. The CDR3 DNA reads as TGCGCCAGCAGTAAATTCAACACCGGGGAGCTGTTTTTT.

CDR3 bases: TGCGCCAGCAGCTTGGCGAGTCAATTCCAAGAGACCCAGTACTTC. Protein sequence: CASSLASQFQETQYF. The rearrangement joins TRBV5-1 to TRBJ2-5; D is ambiguous. The germline gives CDR1 SGHRS, CDR2 YFSETQ. The CDR3 covers 15 residues. V was pared by 0 bases and J by 1 base, with 10 bases between.

The chain couples TRBV7-2 to TRBJ1-5; D unclear. The CDR3 totals 13 residues. Between the trimmed V and J ends, which lost 4 bases and 1 base, there was a span of 5 bases. CDR1 and CDR2 (germline): SGHTA, FQGNSA. As DNA, the CDR3 is TGTGCCAGCAGCTCGTACAGCAATCAGCCCCAGCATTTT. Translating gives CASSSYSNQPQHF.

CDR3 nucleotide sequence: TGTGCCAGCCGTTTAGACTATAACTACAGAGTGACCCAGTACTTC. Encoded protein: CASRLDYNYRVTQYF. The chain combines TRBV2 with TRBJ2-5; possible D gene TRBD2, 5 bases. The CDR3 has 15 amino acids. Looked up from germline, CDR1 is SNHLY and CDR2 is FYNNEI. Trimming left V 8 bases short and J 7 bases short, with 23 bases between.

The table lists this clone with a few counts. V gene TRBV18 combines with J gene TRBJ1-2; TRBD1 is a possible D gene (5 bases). Germline values: CDR1 KGHSH, CDR2 LQKENI. Between the trimmed V and J ends, which lost 3 bases and 2 bases, there was a span of 13 bases. The CDR3 runs to 15 residues. The CDR3 coding sequence is TGTGCCAGCTCACCTCGGGACGGACCGAACTATGGCTACACCTTC. Amino acid sequence: CASSPRDGPNYGYTF. Combining the CDR3 with reference TRBV18 and TRBJ1-2 gives the whole variable domain NAGVMQNPRHLVRRRGQEARLRCSPMKGHSHVYWYRQLPEEGLKFMVYLQKENIIDESGMPKERFSAEFPKEGPSILRIQQVVRGDSAAYFCASSPRDGPNYGYTFGSGTRLTVV.

The chain has TRBV5-1 and TRBJ1-4, with D perhaps TRBD1 (6 bases). Trimming cost V 5 bases and J 0 bases, with 14 bases left between them. Looked up from germline, CDR1 is SGHRS and CDR2 is YFSETQ. This CDR3 has 16 residues. CDR3 in DNA: TGCGCCAGCAGATCGGGACAAGAAGCAACTAATGAAAAACTGTTTTTT. Protein: CASRSGQEATNEKLFF.

The chain combines TRBV12-3 or TRBV12-4 with TRBJ1-1; D is undetermined. The CDR3 runs 12 residues. Trimming took off 1 base at V and 11 bases at J, with 11 bases between the two ends. The CDR3 region is CASSLGRVGAFF. Written as DNA, the CDR3 is TGTGCCAGCAGTTTAGGGAGGGTTGGGGCTTTCTTT.

The chain is built from TRBV9 and TRBJ2-7, with TRBD2 matching 8 bases. Trimming removed 4 bases from V and 5 bases from J; junction bases left unmatched: 11. The V gene's germline CDR1 is SGDLS and CDR2 YYNGEE. This CDR3 region has 15 residues. Written as DNA, the CDR3 is TGTGCCAGCAGCCCGGGAGGGGGGGGCTGGAACGAGCAGTACTTC. It encodes CASSPGGGGWNEQYF.

V usage is TRBV2 and J usage is TRBJ2-1, with TRBD2 as a possible D gene (6 bases). V lost 4 bases and J 5 bases, leaving 15 bases between the germline ends. CDR3 length equals 15 residues. Per germline, CDR1 SNHLY and CDR2 FYNNEI. The CDR3 is CASSAGEAANNEQFF. The CDR3 DNA sequence: TGTGCCAGCAGTGCGGGGGAGGCAGCAAACAATGAGCAGTTCTTC.

The chain recombines TRBV19 with TRBJ2-7, with 9 bases that match TRBD1. From germline, CDR1 is LNHDA and CDR2 SQIVND (reference sequence). V dropped 6 bases and J dropped 5; count of bases not matched to a gene: 11. This CDR3 spans 15 amino acids. CDR3 sequence reads: CASSRPGQGIDEQYF. The CDR3 coding sequence is TGTGCCAGTAGCCGACCGGGACAGGGTATCGACGAGCAGTACTTC. Together with reference TRBV19 and TRBJ2-7, the CDR3 gives the full variable domain: DGGITQSPKYLFRKEGQNVTLSCEQNLNHDAMYWYRQDPGQGLRLIYYSQIVNDFQKGDIAEGYSVSREKKESFPLTVTSAQKNPTAFYLCASSRPGQGIDEQYFGPGTRLTVT.

This chain uses TRBV2 with TRBJ2-5; 10 bases are shared with TRBD2. Germline V gene lookup returns CDR1 SNHLY and CDR2 FYNNEI. This CDR3 has 14 residues. V lost 6 bases and J lost 5; bases outside the gene matches: 6. DNA for the CDR3: TGTGCCAGCAGACCGGGACTAGCGATGGAGACCCAGTACTTC. It encodes CASRPGLAMETQYF.

Of note for this clone: One end of the junction varies from germline; a read error may be responsible. The rearrangement joins TRBV28 to TRBJ2-6; D unresolved. This CDR3 is built from 13 residues. Per the germline V gene, CDR1 is MDHEN and CDR2 is SYDVKM. CDR3 nucleotides: TGTGCCACCAGTCTGGGGGGGGCCAACGTCCTGACTTTC. Protein product: CATSLGGANVLTF.

The V call is TRBV20-1, the J call TRBJ1-2; D is unresolved. The V end was cut by 6 bases, the J end by 8 bases, with 13 bases between. This CDR3 spans 11 amino acids. Per the germline V gene, CDR1 is DFQATT and CDR2 is SNEGSKA (reference sequence). The CDR3, as DNA: TGCAGTGCGCCACCGAATCGGGGCTACACCTTC. This codes for CSAPPNRGYTF.

The chain has TRBV27 and TRBJ1-2; D unresolved. This CDR3 comprises 15 residues. The germline V and J ends were trimmed by 7 bases and 4 bases, with 19 bases remaining between them. Looked up from germline, CDR1 is MNHEY and CDR2 is SMNVEV (reference sequence). The CDR3 protein is CASTPRGGGGYGYTF. The CDR3 nucleotides are TGTGCCAGCACCCCCCGGGGAGGTGGAGGCTATGGCTACACCTTC.

The J gene is TRBJ2-3, the V gene TRBV25-1; D possibly matches TRBD1 or TRBD2 (5 bases each). Germline-derived CDR1 and CDR2 are MGHDK and SYGVNS. The CDR3 is made up of 14 amino acids. Trimming pared 0 bases from V and 3 bases from J, leaving 7 bases between. CDR3 nucleotides: TGTGCCAGCAGTGAATATGAGGGGACAGATACGCAGTATTTT. It yields the protein CASSEYEGTDTQYF.

The chain combines TRBV19 with TRBJ2-1, with 8 bases that match TRBD1. Germline trimming cut 3 bases from V and 4 bases from J; bases unmatched to any gene: 5. Germline CDR1 reads LNHDA; CDR2 reads SQIVND (reference sequence). CDR3 length: 15 residues. DNA of the CDR3: TGTGCCAGTAGTATTTTTCAGGGGGCTTACAATGAGCAGTTCTTC. Amino acids: CASSIFQGAYNEQFF.

The chain is built from TRBV12-1 and TRBJ2-1; the D call TRBD2 from the table was never checked on the DNA. TRBV12-1 is a known pseudogene. There are 16 residues in the CDR3. CDR3 sequence reads: CASFIKGLAAYNEQFF. DNA of the CDR3: TGTGCCAGCTTTATAAAGGGCCTAGCGGCCTACAATGAGCAGTTCTTC.